Presented here are 2 T cell receptor beta chains from one specimen sequenced in a study of cytomegalovirus exposure and HLA in healthy donors. The study ran its PCR with 60 Vbeta and 13 Jbeta primers. Sequenced by immunoSEQ multiplex PCR; TCRdb stores in-frame clones only, minus some. Here the sample spans some 140,000 clones, approximately 80% being singletons. The material sequenced was PBMCs. The receptors were sampled from a man aged 25-45 years in good health and CMV-seropositive.

V is TRBV27 and J is TRBJ1-2; D gene ambiguous. The ends were cut back, 4 bases at V and 0 bases at J, with 3 bases in the middle. The CDR3 is 12 amino acids. Germline lookup yields CDR1 MNHEY and CDR2 SMNVEV (reference sequence). The CDR3 DNA reads TGTGCCAGCAGTTCTCCTAACTATGGCTACACCTTC. Encoded protein: CASSSPNYGYTF.

This clone was recorded once. The chain joins TRBV11-2 to TRBJ2-1; 7 bases are a match to TRBD1. Germline-derived CDR1 and CDR2 are SGHAT and FQNNGV. The CDR3 runs 19 residues. The V and J ends lost 2 bases and 2 bases, in that order; junction bases with no gene match: 15. As DNA, the CDR3 is TGTGCCAGCAGCTTATACGGCGGCGCCGACAGGGCAGCCTACAATGAGCAGTTCTTC. This sequence encodes CASSLYGGADRAAYNEQFF.